Following are 27 T cell receptor beta chains from one sample sequenced in a study of CD8 T cells in Susac syndrome. When the RNA was reverse transcribed, random hexamers were used with an input of roughly 0.45 to 1 ug. TCRdb fed the immunoSEQ multiplex PCR reads into MiXCR, producing one record per CDR3 protein. The sample comprises about 150,000 distinct CDR3 sequences, roughly 96% of which are singletons, and approximately 0.11% rests with the top ten. The sample comprised CD4+ T cells from PBMCs. Source of these receptors: a human donor with multiple sclerosis.

The J gene is TRBJ2-6, the V gene TRBV2; TRBD1 matches at 8 bases. The CDR3 has 18 residues. The trim removed 6 bases at V and 3 bases at J, leaving 13 bases unmatched. CDR1 and CDR2 from the germline V gene are SNHLY and FYNNEI. The CDR3 coding sequence is TGTGCCAGCAGAAGGACCCAGGACAGGGAAAGTGGGGCCAACGTCCTGACTTTC. It codes for CASRRTQDRESGANVLTF.

This clonotype was observed once. This chain joins TRBV2 and TRBJ2-7, with D possibly TRBD1 on 5 matching bases. Germline CDR1 is SNHLY and CDR2 is FYNNEI. The CDR3 contains 12 residues. Trimming shortened V by 7 bases and J by 4 bases, and 11 bases separated the two germline ends. Here the CDR3 DNA reads TGTGCCAGCACCAGGGATGTATACGAGCAGTACTTC. Translated: CASTRDVYEQYF.

The chain has TRBV3-1 and TRBJ1-1, with 10 bases matching TRBD1. CDR1 and CDR2 (germline): LGHDT, YNNKEL (reference sequence). The J segment lost 7 bases and the V segment lost 2 bases, leaving 1 base of the junction unmatched. CDR3 length equals 13 residues. The CDR3 region has the DNA TGTGCCAGCAGCCAATGGGACAGGGGTGAAGCTTTCTTT. This sequence encodes CASSQWDRGEAFF.

V gene TRBV20-1 combines with J gene TRBJ2-1; 7 bases align to TRBD2. Germline trimming cut 6 bases from V and 5 bases from J; bases unmatched to any gene: 4. This CDR3 spans 12 amino acids. From germline, CDR1 is DFQATT and CDR2 SNEGSKA (reference sequence). CDR3 bases: TGCAGTGCACTCGGGGGGAACAATGAGCAGTTCTTC. The encoded protein is CSALGGNNEQFF.

This chain connects TRBV5-1 to TRBJ2-1, with 13 bases lining up with TRBD2. The germline gives CDR1 SGHRS, CDR2 YFSETQ. V dropped 1 base and J dropped 7; count of bases not matched to a gene: 5. This CDR3 has 16 residues. The CDR3 coding sequence is TGCGCCAGCAGCTTGCCGGGACTAGCGGGATGGAATGAGCAGTTCTTC. As protein: CASSLPGLAGWNEQFF.

This chain uses TRBV5-1 with TRBJ2-5; weak D call: TRBD1 (6 bases). This CDR3 spans 15 amino acids. In germline, CDR1 is SGHRS, CDR2 YFSETQ. Trimming shortened V by 4 bases and J by 3 bases, and 16 bases separated the two germline ends. CDR3 bases: TGCGCCAGCAGCGGGGGCGGAAAGCTAGAAGAGACCCAGTACTTC. Translation: CASSGGGKLEETQYF.

This chain uses TRBV6-1 with TRBJ2-7; TRBD2 aligns across 12 bases. Germline-derived CDR1 and CDR2 are MNHNS and SASEGT. V lost 6 bases, J lost 0 bases, and 12 bases stayed unmatched. The CDR3 runs to 18 residues. CDR3 DNA sequence: TGTGCCAGCAGGGCCTTGCGGACTAGCGGGGAGAGCTCCTACGAGCAGTACTTC. Amino acid sequence: CASRALRTSGESSYEQYF.

J is TRBJ2-1 and V is TRBV29-1; 12 nucleotides line up with TRBD1. J was trimmed by 8 bases and V by 5 bases; bases with no gene match: 7. Germline CDR1 is SQVTM and CDR2 is ANQGSEA. The CDR3 is 14 residues long. The CDR3 nucleotides are TGCAGCGTTTCGCCGGGACAGGGGGCCCATGAGCAGTTCTTC. The encoded protein is CSVSPGQGAHEQFF.

This chain joins TRBV5-4 and TRBJ2-5; a possible D gene is TRBD2 (6 bases). V gave up 3 bases and J gave up 4 bases, with 13 bases separating them. Germline V lookup: CDR1 SGHNT, CDR2 YYREEE (reference sequence). This CDR3 spans 14 amino acids. CDR3 DNA sequence: TGTGCCAGCAGCTCCATTAGCGGCGGAGAGACCCAGTACTTC. Translated, it gives CASSSISGGETQYF.

V and J are TRBV6-2 or TRBV6-3 and TRBJ1-2; perhaps TRBD1 as D (6 bases). Trimming took off 5 bases at V and 6 bases at J, with 16 bases between the two ends. Germline CDR1 is MNHEY and CDR2 is SVGEGT. There are 14 residues in the CDR3. Here the CDR3 DNA reads TGTGCCAGCAGTCCAAATTACAGGGTGGATGGCTACACCTTC. It yields the protein CASSPNYRVDGYTF.

The genes are TRBV24-1 and TRBJ2-5, with a weak D call TRBD1 (6 bases). This CDR3 has 12 residues. Germline loops: CDR1 KGHDR, CDR2 SFDVKD. The V end lost 4 bases, the J end lost 7 bases, and 9 bases lay between the germline ends. CDR3 DNA sequence: TGTGCCACCAGTGAGACGACAGGGACCCAGTACTTC. This codes for CATSETTGTQYF.

This chain uses TRBV19 with TRBJ1-1; 11 positions agree with TRBD1. V was pared by 2 bases and J by 6 bases, with 11 bases of the junction left unmatched. This CDR3 is 17 amino acids long. Germline V gives CDR1 LNHDA, CDR2 SQIVND (reference sequence). CDR3: CASSITGQGAWGAEAFF. The DNA for the CDR3 is TGTGCCAGTAGTATAACCGGACAGGGGGCGTGGGGCGCTGAAGCTTTCTTT.

The chain has TRBV12-3 or TRBV12-4 and TRBJ1-2; 10 bases map to TRBD1. The V gene end was trimmed by 5 bases and the J gene end by 7 bases; junction bases not matched to a gene: 4. The CDR3 sequence is 13 residues long. As DNA, the CDR3 is TGTGCCAGCAGTCGGACAGGGGGGGGTGGCTACACCTTC. Translated, it gives CASSRTGGGGYTF.

The chain is built from TRBV12-3 or TRBV12-4 and TRBJ2-2, with a weak D call TRBD1 (6 bases). The length of the CDR3 is 16 residues. The V gene lost 5 bases and the J gene lost 2 bases, with 15 bases spanning the gap. The CDR3 protein is CASSPRHRVNTGELFF. CDR3 in DNA: TGTGCCAGCAGTCCAAGACACAGGGTTAACACCGGGGAGCTGTTTTTT.

The J gene is TRBJ2-6, the V gene TRBV7-2; D ambiguous. The length of the CDR3 is 15 residues. Deletions cut 1 base from V and 2 bases from J, with 6 bases between. Germline V gives CDR1 SGHTA, CDR2 FQGNSA. In DNA form, the CDR3 reads TGTGCCAGCAGCTTAGGCTTAGCTGGGGCCAACGTCCTGACTTTC. Translation gives CASSLGLAGANVLTF.

The chain carries TRBV2 and TRBJ1-1; D gene ambiguous. The CDR3 loop spans 14 amino acids. Trimming shortened V by 1 base and J by 1 base, and 7 bases separated the two germline ends. In germline, CDR1 is SNHLY, CDR2 FYNNEI. DNA for the CDR3: TGTGCCAGCAGTGAAGAAGGGCCGAACACTGAAGCTTTCTTT. This sequence encodes CASSEEGPNTEAFF.

The chain couples TRBV27 to TRBJ2-2; TRBD1 aligns across 7 bases. V shed 7 bases and J 2 bases; nucleotides not matched to a gene: 7. This CDR3 spans 15 amino acids. Germline CDR1 reads MNHEY; CDR2 reads SMNVEV (reference sequence). The CDR3 is CASKTGTINTGELFF. DNA of the CDR3: TGTGCCAGCAAGACAGGGACAATAAACACCGGGGAGCTGTTTTTT.

This sequence joins TRBV7-2 and TRBJ2-2; 9 bases map to TRBD1. V shed 6 bases, J shed 4 bases, and the junction held 9 bases outside the gene matches. The V gene's germline CDR1 is SGHTA and CDR2 FQGNSA. The CDR3 is 16 residues long. The CDR3 sequence is CASRLAGQGSTGELFF. The CDR3 DNA follows: TGTGCCAGCAGACTGGCGGGACAGGGAAGCACCGGGGAGCTGTTTTTT.

This clonotype has just one count. The DNA for the CDR3 is TGTGCCTGGAGTGATACGGGACACCCGAATTCACCCCTCCACTTT. Protein sequence: CAWSDTGHPNSPLHF. The chain combines TRBV30 with TRBJ1-6; possible D gene TRBD1, 6 bases. Trimming left V 1 base short and J 7 bases short, with 14 bases between. Germline V gene data show CDR1 as GTSNPN and CDR2 as SVGIG (reference sequence). This CDR3 has 15 amino acids.

The chain joins TRBV20-1 to TRBJ1-1; a possible D gene is TRBD1 (5 bases). The germline CDR1 and CDR2 sequences are DFQATT and SNEGSKA (reference sequence). Trimming pared 3 bases from V and 7 bases from J, leaving 18 bases between. CDR3 length: 14 residues. The CDR3 nucleotides are TGCAGTGCTAGCCCCTTCCACGCAGGGAGTGAAGCTTTCTTT. It translates to CSASPFHAGSEAFF.

The J gene is TRBJ2-1, the V gene TRBV5-4, with D perhaps matching TRBD2 (9 bases). CDR1 SGHNT and CDR2 YYREEE come from the germline V gene (reference sequence). Trimming pared 1 base from V and 9 bases from J, leaving 14 bases between. The length of the CDR3 is 14 residues. In DNA form, the CDR3 reads TGTGCCAGCAGCTTGAGCGGGGGGACAGGTGAGCAGTTCTTC. It translates to CASSLSGGTGEQFF.

The chain couples TRBV3-1 to TRBJ2-1; 12 bases match TRBD1. The ends lost 6 bases at V and 9 bases at J; junction bases unmatched: 6. The germline CDR1 and CDR2 sequences are LGHDT and YNNKEL (reference sequence). The CDR3 sequence is 14 residues long. For the CDR3, the DNA is TGTGCCAGCAGGGGGGGACAGGGGGCATCTGAGCAGTTCTTC. This sequence encodes CASRGGQGASEQFF.

The chain has TRBV7-6 and TRBJ2-1, with TRBD2 matching over 9 bases. CDR1 and CDR2 (germline): SGHVS, FNYEAQ. The CDR3 spans 16 residues. V trimming: 5 bases; J trimming: 6 bases; junction bases outside the gene matches: 11. CDR3 nucleotide sequence: TGTGCCAGCAGCCCTCAGGCTAGCGGGGTGTTCAATGAGCAGTTCTTC. This encodes CASSPQASGVFNEQFF.

The chain has TRBV20-1 and TRBJ2-7; no reliable D call. The CDR3 sequence is 12 residues long. Germline loops: CDR1 DFQATT, CDR2 SNEGSKA (reference sequence). V lost 5 bases to trimming and J lost 2 bases, with 10 bases between them. CDR3 region: CSASGIAYEQYF. As DNA, the CDR3 is TGCAGTGCTTCAGGTATCGCCTACGAGCAGTACTTC.

The V gene is TRBV6-5, the J gene TRBJ1-4, with a possible D match to TRBD1 (5 bases). The CDR3 contains 13 residues. Trimming removed 5 bases at V and 5 bases at J, with 9 bases between. Per the germline V gene, CDR1 is MNHEY and CDR2 is SVGAGI. CDR3 sequence: CASSKEGNEKLFF. For the CDR3, the DNA is TGTGCCAGCAGTAAAGAGGGGAATGAAAAACTGTTTTTT.

This clonotype was detected only once. CDR3 sequence: CASSYSNSLNTEAFF. As DNA, the CDR3 is TGTGCCAGCAGTTACTCAAATTCCCTGAACACTGAAGCTTTCTTT. The chain uses TRBV6-6 and TRBJ1-1; D not resolved. The CDR3 contains 15 residues. Germline V gene data show CDR1 as MNHNY and CDR2 as SVGAGI (reference sequence). The ends were cut back, 0 bases at V and 0 bases at J, with 8 bases in the middle.

CDR3 amino acids: CASSYSDGRSSYEQYF. In nucleotides, the CDR3 is TGTGCCAGCAGTTACTCGGACGGGAGGAGCTCCTACGAGCAGTACTTC. J is TRBJ2-7 and V is TRBV6-5; 7 positions agree with TRBD2. Trimming removed 0 bases from V and 0 bases from J; junction bases left unmatched: 5. This CDR3 contains 16 residues. Germline V gives CDR1 MNHEY, CDR2 SVGAGI.